The 17 T cell receptor beta chains reported below all come from one sample, sequenced in a study of T-cell reconstitution after alpha-beta-depleted transplantation in children. Molecular barcoding with unique molecular identifiers was used for the TCRbeta library. TCRdb called the PCR reads again in MiXCR, with one record for every CDR3 protein. The sample shows 440,000 or so distinct CDR3 sequences, roughly two fifths of them seen only once. This sample comprised PBMCs, obtained before TCRalphabeta/CD19-depleted stem cell transplant. Every receptor here comes from a girl aged 2-10 years with aplastic anemia, due to receive a stem cell transplant.

This clonotype came up many times. The genes are TRBV5-1 and TRBJ2-1; 13 bases line up with TRBD2. Germline-derived CDR1 and CDR2 are SGHRS and YFSETQ. This CDR3 is built from 15 residues. V trimming: 2 bases; J trimming: 8 bases; junction bases outside the gene matches: 4. The CDR3 coding sequence is TGCGCCAGCAGCTTCGGGACTAGCGGGAACTATGAGCAGTTCTTC. Translation gives CASSFGTSGNYEQFF.

The table lists this clonotype with a count of one. The genes are TRBV9 and TRBJ2-7, with D perhaps given as TRBD1 or TRBD2 (6 bases each). Germline CDR1 is SGDLS and CDR2 is YYNGEE. The CDR3 has 14 residues. V lost 3 bases and J 2 bases, leaving 12 bases between the germline ends. Written as DNA, the CDR3 is TGTGCCAGCAGCGGCCAAGGGGGGACCTACGAGCAGTACTTC. Its translation is CASSGQGGTYEQYF.

The CDR3 sequence is CSVNRASYNEQFF. CDR3 DNA: TGCAGCGTCAATAGGGCCAGCTACAATGAGCAGTTCTTC. The chain joins TRBV29-1 to TRBJ2-1; unclear D gene. Germline values: CDR1 SQVTM, CDR2 ANQGSEA. V lost 6 bases to trimming and J lost 3 bases, with 12 bases between them. The CDR3 is 13 residues long.

This clonotype was detected a few times. The chain employs TRBV5-6 and TRBJ2-1; 11 bases align to TRBD2. CDR1 is SGHDT, CDR2 YYEEEE, per germline. Trimming removed 0 bases from V and 8 bases from J; junction bases left unmatched: 4. The CDR3 sequence is 15 residues long. The CDR3 loop reads CASSLGLAGGHEQFF. CDR3 in DNA: TGTGCCAGCAGCTTGGGGCTAGCGGGAGGCCATGAGCAGTTCTTC.

The rearrangement links TRBV4-1 to TRBJ2-5; 8 bases align to TRBD2. The CDR3 is 13 amino acids. CDR1 and CDR2 from the germline V gene are MGHRA and YSYEKL. The ends lost 7 bases at V and 3 bases at J; junction bases unmatched: 4. The CDR3 protein is CASKAGDKETQYF. The CDR3 DNA reads as TGCGCCAGCAAAGCGGGAGATAAAGAGACCCAGTACTTC.

The V gene is TRBV20-1, the J gene TRBJ2-5; tentatively, D is TRBD1 (5 bases). CDR3 size: 12 residues. The germline CDR1 and CDR2 sequences are DFQATT and SNEGSKA (reference sequence). V was cut by 4 bases and J by 5 bases, with 11 bases left in between. CDR3 loop: CSAKGPLETQYF. CDR3 nucleotide sequence: TGCAGTGCTAAGGGGCCCCTGGAGACCCAGTACTTC.

This clonotype has at least ten counts. V and J are TRBV20-1 and TRBJ2-7; 10 bases are shared with TRBD2. The CDR3 has 12 residues. Per the germline V gene, CDR1 is DFQATT and CDR2 is SNEGSKA (reference sequence). The V gene end was trimmed by 5 bases and the J gene end by 6 bases; junction bases not matched to a gene: 4. DNA for the CDR3: TGCAGTGCTTCAGCGGGAGGGGGCGAGCAGTACTTC. Translation: CSASAGGGEQYF.

The rearrangement links TRBV30 to TRBJ1-2; the D is unclear. The germline gives CDR1 GTSNPN, CDR2 SVGIG (reference sequence). The CDR3 runs 13 residues. The ends were cut back, 5 bases at V and 5 bases at J, with 15 bases in the middle. Here the CDR3 reads CAWVPLQSYGYTF. The CDR3, as DNA: TGTGCCTGGGTCCCCCTTCAAAGTTATGGCTACACCTTC.

This clonotype has just one count. This chain joins TRBV20-1 and TRBJ1-4, with D perhaps TRBD1 (5 bases). The CDR3 has 13 residues. CDR1 is DFQATT, CDR2 SNEGSKA, per germline (reference sequence). The V and J ends lost 5 bases and 0 bases respectively, with 7 bases between them. CDR3 region: CSADSATNEKLFF. The CDR3 bases are TGCAGTGCTGACAGTGCAACTAATGAAAAACTGTTTTTT.

The V gene is TRBV6-1, the J gene TRBJ2-5; 10 bases map to TRBD2. V shed 2 bases, J shed 3 bases, and the junction held 18 bases outside the gene matches. This CDR3 has 20 amino acids. In germline, CDR1 is MNHNS, CDR2 SASEGT. CDR3 sequence: CASSEPDVLGLAFGEETQYF. In nucleotides, the CDR3 is TGTGCCAGCAGTGAACCGGACGTATTGGGACTAGCGTTTGGGGAAGAGACCCAGTACTTC.

This clonotype was detected ten times or more. The chain is built from TRBV5-1 and TRBJ2-2; D gene unclear. The CDR3 sequence is 14 residues long. Germline values: CDR1 SGHRS, CDR2 YFSETQ. V lost 4 bases, J lost 5 bases, and 12 bases lay in between. In DNA, the CDR3 is TGCGCCAGCAGCGAAGGCCTAGTAACCGGGGAGCTGTTTTTT. This translates into CASSEGLVTGELFF.

The chain uses TRBV4-1 and TRBJ2-7; 11 bases map to TRBD2. The CDR3 extends over 16 amino acids. Looked up from germline, CDR1 is MGHRA and CDR2 is YSYEKL. V was pared by 0 bases and J by 1 base, with 2 bases of the junction left unmatched. CDR3 protein: CASSQEGLAASYEQYF. In nucleotides, the CDR3 is TGCGCCAGCAGCCAAGAGGGACTAGCGGCTTCCTACGAGCAGTACTTC.

This chain uses TRBV24-1 with TRBJ2-1, with D perhaps assigned TRBD1 or TRBD2 (7 bases each). CDR1 is KGHDR, CDR2 SFDVKD, per germline. The CDR3 sequence is 19 residues long. With 1 base removed from V and 5 bases from J, the gap between germline ends came to 23 bases. The CDR3 here is CATSDFLRGGGSRNNEQFF. In nucleotides, the CDR3 is TGTGCCACCAGTGATTTCCTCAGGGGGGGAGGGTCCCGTAACAATGAGCAGTTCTTC.

The J gene is TRBJ2-7, the V gene TRBV5-1; no clear D. CDR1 is SGHRS, CDR2 YFSETQ, per germline. There are 17 residues in the CDR3. Trimming took off 4 bases at V and 0 bases at J, with 20 bases between the two ends. The CDR3 is CASSPIVGQPSSYEQYF. The CDR3 DNA is TGCGCCAGCAGCCCGATAGTAGGGCAGCCTAGCTCCTACGAGCAGTACTTC. Filled out from reference TRBV5-1 and TRBJ2-7, the complete variable domain reads KAGVTQTPRYLIKTRGQQVTLSCSPISGHRSVSWYQQTPGQGLQFLFEYFSETQRNKGNFPGRFSGRQFSNSRSEMNVSTLELGDSALYLCASSPIVGQPSSYEQYFGPGTRLTVT.

This clonotype was found a few times. The chain couples TRBV29-1 to TRBJ2-1; D may be TRBD2 (7 bases). Germline assignment: CDR1 SQVTM and CDR2 ANQGSEA. V was trimmed by 4 bases and J by 5 bases, leaving 18 bases between them. The CDR3 extends over 15 amino acids. CDR3 residues: CSVGGLADPNNEQFF. CDR3 nucleotide sequence: TGCAGCGTTGGGGGGCTAGCGGATCCCAACAATGAGCAGTTCTTC.

In its sample, this clonotype was seen once. The chain combines TRBV28 with TRBJ2-1, with 9 positions matching TRBD1. The CDR3 covers 14 residues. Germline lookup yields CDR1 MDHEN and CDR2 SYDVKM. V was clipped by 4 bases and J by 4 bases; unmatched bases: 2. CDR3 bases: TGTGCCAGCAGTTCTGACAGGGGGTACAATGAGCAGTTCTTC. This gives the protein CASSSDRGYNEQFF.

The J gene is TRBJ2-1, the V gene TRBV3-1, with no clear D. CDR1 is LGHDT, CDR2 YNNKEL, per germline (reference sequence). The CDR3 runs 14 residues. V lost 4 bases and J 0 bases, leaving 7 bases between the germline ends. The CDR3 protein is CASSLAVSYNEQFF. DNA of the CDR3: TGTGCCAGCAGCCTGGCGGTCTCCTACAATGAGCAGTTCTTC.